This paragraph reports one T cell receptor (beta chain). The ends were cut back, 2 bases at V and 7 bases at J, with 11 bases in the middle. The germline V gene encodes CDR1 MNHEY and CDR2 SMNVEV (reference sequence). This CDR3 is built from 13 residues. This record belongs to a study of cytomegalovirus exposure and HLA in healthy donors. PCR primers comprised 60 Vbeta and 13 Jbeta primers. Original analysis: In a later analysis, the count reached 75 million to 90 million unique TCR beta chains, with approximately 10 million shared. Sequenced by immunoSEQ multiplex PCR; TCRdb stores in-frame clones only, minus some. That table gives V, J and clone size, and the DNA gave D and trimming. The sample comprises about 180,000 clones, roughly 76% of which are singletons, and 4.9% rests with the top ten.

The clonotype comes from a woman younger than 30 in good health and CMV-seropositive. What was sequenced was PBMCs. This sequence joins TRBV27 and TRBJ2-5, with D perhaps matching TRBD2 (5 bases). The CDR3 protein is CASSLMSEGTQYF. The CDR3 coding sequence is TGTGCCAGCAGTTTAATGTCCGAGGGGACCCAGTACTTC.